The TCR beta chain under discussion was sequenced for a study of T-cell memory formation after mild COVID-19. Study-level information: TCR clusters showed largely donor specificity.

This clonotype was observed a handful of times. No antigen is known for it. Study results and caveats: Clones which contracted sat mainly in CM and EM if CD4+, and in EMRA if CD8+.

UMIs and sample barcodes were carried by the TCR alpha and TCR beta cDNA libraries that 5'RACE produced using constant-segment primers. Each CDR3 protein gets one entry after TCRdb re-called the 5' RACE reads with MiXCR. This sample carries approximately 240,000 distinct CDR3 sequences, 16% of them seen once, and the ten largest clones take roughly 3.6%. Germline V gene lookup returns CDR1 MDHEN and CDR2 SYDVKM. This CDR3 is built from 12 residues. Trimming cost V 8 bases and J 4 bases, with 11 bases left between them. The chain joins TRBV28 to TRBJ2-5, with D unclear. Specimen: PBMCs or a T cell subset sorted from them (not recorded which). This sequence originates from a man aged 18 to 29 who had mild COVID-19 (a few samples of this study predate the infection). Cell type and time point are not known. The CDR3 sequence is CASGRPRETQYF. CDR3 bases: TGTGCCAGCGGTCGACCGAGAGAGACCCAGTACTTC. Full variable domain (remainder filled in from reference TRBV28 and TRBJ2-5): DVKVTQSSRYLVKRTGEKVFLECVQDMDHENMFWYRQDPGLGLRLIYFSYDVKMKEKGDIPEGYSVSREKKERFSLILESASTNQTSMYLCASGRPRETQYFGPGTRLLVL.